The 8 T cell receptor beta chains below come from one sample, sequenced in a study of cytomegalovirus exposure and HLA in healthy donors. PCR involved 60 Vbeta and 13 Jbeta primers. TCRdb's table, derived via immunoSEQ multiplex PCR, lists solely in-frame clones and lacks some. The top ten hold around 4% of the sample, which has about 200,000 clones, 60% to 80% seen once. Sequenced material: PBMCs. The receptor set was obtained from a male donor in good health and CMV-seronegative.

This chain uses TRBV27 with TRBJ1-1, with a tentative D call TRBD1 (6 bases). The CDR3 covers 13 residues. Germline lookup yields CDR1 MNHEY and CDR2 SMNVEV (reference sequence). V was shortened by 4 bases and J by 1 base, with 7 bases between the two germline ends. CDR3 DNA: TGTGCCAGCAGTTCGACAGGGAACACTGAAGCTTTCTTT. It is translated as CASSSTGNTEAFF.

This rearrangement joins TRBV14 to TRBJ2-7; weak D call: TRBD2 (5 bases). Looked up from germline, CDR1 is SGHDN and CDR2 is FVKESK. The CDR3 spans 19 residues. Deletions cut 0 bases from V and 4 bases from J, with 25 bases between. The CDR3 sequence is CASSQDLVGVPLTIYEQYF. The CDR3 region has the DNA TGTGCCAGCAGCCAAGATCTTGTCGGGGTCCCCCTCACTATTTACGAGCAGTACTTC.

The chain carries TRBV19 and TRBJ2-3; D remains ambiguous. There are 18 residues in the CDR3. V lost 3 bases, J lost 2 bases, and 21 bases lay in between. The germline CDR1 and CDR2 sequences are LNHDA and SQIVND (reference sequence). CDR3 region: CASSIGRASASYTDTQYF. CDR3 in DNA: TGTGCCAGTAGTATTGGTAGAGCGTCCGCGTCATACACAGATACGCAGTATTTT.

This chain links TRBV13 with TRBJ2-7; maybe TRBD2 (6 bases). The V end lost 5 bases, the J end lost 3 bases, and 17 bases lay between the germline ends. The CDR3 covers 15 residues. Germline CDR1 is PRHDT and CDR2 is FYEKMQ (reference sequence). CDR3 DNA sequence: TGTGCCAGCAGCCAAAGGCGAGCGGGTCTCTACGAGCAGTACTTC. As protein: CASSQRRAGLYEQYF. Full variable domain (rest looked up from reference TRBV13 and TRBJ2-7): AAGVIQSPRHLIKEKRETATLKCYPIPRHDTVYWYQQGPGQDPQFLISFYEKMQSDKGSIPDRFSAQQFSDYHSELNMSSLELGDSALYFCASSQRRAGLYEQYFGPGTRLTVT.

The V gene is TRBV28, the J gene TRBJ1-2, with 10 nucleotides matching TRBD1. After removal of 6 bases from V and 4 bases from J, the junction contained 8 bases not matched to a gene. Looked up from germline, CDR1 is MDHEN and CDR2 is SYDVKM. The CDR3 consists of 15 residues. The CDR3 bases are TGTGCCAGCAGCCCTTACGGGACAGGGGCCTATGGCTACACCTTC. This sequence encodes CASSPYGTGAYGYTF.

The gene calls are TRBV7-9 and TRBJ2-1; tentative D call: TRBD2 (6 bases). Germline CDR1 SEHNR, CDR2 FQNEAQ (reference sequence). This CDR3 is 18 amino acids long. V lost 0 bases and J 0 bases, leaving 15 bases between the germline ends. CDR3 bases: TGTGCCAGCAGCTTAGCGATTAATTTGGGGGGCTCCTACAATGAGCAGTTCTTC. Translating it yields CASSLAINLGGSYNEQFF.

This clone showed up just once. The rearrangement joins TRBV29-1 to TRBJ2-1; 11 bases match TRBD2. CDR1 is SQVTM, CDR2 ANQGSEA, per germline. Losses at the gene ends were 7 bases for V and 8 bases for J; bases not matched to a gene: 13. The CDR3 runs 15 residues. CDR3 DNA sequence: TGCAGCGCTGGGACTAGCGGTAACTTAGGGGATGAGCAGTTCTTC. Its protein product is CSAGTSGNLGDEQFF.

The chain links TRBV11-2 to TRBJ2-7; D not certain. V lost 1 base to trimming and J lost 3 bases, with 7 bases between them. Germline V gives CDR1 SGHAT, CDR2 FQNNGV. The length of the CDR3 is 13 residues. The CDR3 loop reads CASSLGPSYEQYF. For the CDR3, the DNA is TGTGCCAGCAGCTTAGGCCCCAGCTACGAGCAGTACTTC.